Below are 10 T cell receptor beta chains sequenced from a single sample in a study of T cell responses to AZD1222 COVID-19 vaccine. Generated by immunoSEQ multiplex PCR, the TCRdb table keeps only in-frame clones and is missing some. The sample includes about 67,000 clones, about four fifths of them seen just once. Sequenced here: peripheral blood, sampled 28 days after the second AZD1222 dose. Every receptor here comes from an adult who received the AZD1222 COVID-19 vaccine.

J is TRBJ2-7 and V is TRBV25-1, with 7 bases matching TRBD1. The CDR3 is 15 amino acids. Germline CDR1 is MGHDK and CDR2 is SYGVNS. V shed 4 bases, J shed 1 base, and the junction held 7 bases outside the gene matches. As DNA, the CDR3 is TGTGCCAGCAGTGGGGCCAACAGGGGTTCCTACGAGCAGTACTTC. It is translated as CASSGANRGSYEQYF.

The chain has TRBV4-2 and TRBJ1-2; TRBD1 matches 7 bases. V lost 1 base to trimming and J lost 8 bases; unmatched junction nucleotides: 10. This CDR3 spans 15 amino acids. The germline V gene encodes CDR1 LGHNA and CDR2 YNFKEQ. The CDR3: CASSQAGGGGEGYTF. The CDR3 coding sequence is TGTGCCAGCAGCCAAGCGGGGGGAGGGGGCGAGGGCTACACCTTC.

The chain employs TRBV5-4 and TRBJ1-1; D remains unclear. The CDR3 runs 12 residues. In germline, CDR1 is SGHNT, CDR2 YYREEE (reference sequence). V gave up 4 bases and J gave up 2 bases, with 6 bases separating them. CDR3 sequence (DNA): TGTGCCAGCAGCCTAATTAACACTGAAGCTTTCTTT. Translating it yields CASSLINTEAFF.

This clone came up a few times. The chain combines TRBV27 with TRBJ1-2, with 10 bases that match TRBD1. Germline V gene data show CDR1 as MNHEY and CDR2 as SMNVEV (reference sequence). The CDR3 has 14 residues. V gave up 5 bases and J gave up 6 bases; unmatched junction bases: 6. Written as DNA, the CDR3 is TGTGCCAGCAGTCCGGGACAGGGGCTCCATGGCTACACCTTC. Amino acids: CASSPGQGLHGYTF.

The V call is TRBV7-9, the J call TRBJ1-1, with TRBD1 matching over 8 bases. CDR1 and CDR2 (germline): SEHNR, FQNEAQ (reference sequence). The CDR3 totals 15 residues. The junction had 12 bases not matched to a gene; V was cut back by 7 bases and J by 5 bases. In nucleotides, the CDR3 is TGTGCCAGCATCCTAACGCCAGGGGGCGGGACTGAAGCTTTCTTT. Translated, it gives CASILTPGGGTEAFF. Full variable domain (missing parts from reference TRBV7-9 and TRBJ1-1): DTGVSQNPRHKITKRGQNVTFRCDPISEHNRLYWYRQTLGQGPEFLTYFQNEAQLEKSRLLSDRFSAERPKGSFSTLEIQRTEQGDSAMYLCASILTPGGGTEAFFGQGTRLTVV.

CDR3 amino acids: CASSDLDGRNQPQHF. The CDR3 DNA follows: TGTGCCAGCAGTGATCTCGACGGTCGGAATCAGCCCCAGCATTTT. The gene calls are TRBV2 and TRBJ1-5; D is unresolved. The CDR3 totals 15 residues. V was cut by 3 bases and J by 4 bases, with 13 bases left in between. The germline V gene has CDR1 SNHLY and CDR2 FYNNEI.

The rearrangement links TRBV28 to TRBJ1-2, with TRBD1 identical over 7 bases. V shed 8 bases and J 8 bases; nucleotides not matched to a gene: 8. This CDR3 has 12 amino acids. CDR1 MDHEN and CDR2 SYDVKM come from the germline V gene. The chain's CDR3 is CASLRRGQGYTF. The DNA for the CDR3 is TGTGCCAGCCTAAGGAGGGGGCAGGGCTACACCTTC.

This sequence joins TRBV7-2 and TRBJ2-5; no definite D call. V was cut by 5 bases and J by 2 bases, with 15 bases left in between. This CDR3 contains 15 residues. In germline, CDR1 is SGHTA, CDR2 FQGNSA. Here the CDR3 reads CASSPGLSGQETQYF. The CDR3 bases are TGTGCCAGCAGCCCAGGCCTGTCAGGACAAGAGACCCAGTACTTC.

The chain recombines TRBV6-5 with TRBJ2-2, with 8 bases fitting TRBD1. This CDR3 spans 14 amino acids. Germline CDR1 reads MNHEY; CDR2 reads SVGAGI. J gave up 10 bases and V 6 bases, and 10 bases lay outside the gene matches. The CDR3 loop reads CASRLSPGQEELFF. In DNA, the CDR3 is TGTGCCAGCAGACTGAGCCCGGGACAGGAGGAGCTGTTTTTT.

This chain connects TRBV7-9 to TRBJ1-1; 8 nucleotides match TRBD1. The CDR3 is made up of 15 amino acids. Germline V gene sequence: CDR1 SEHNR, CDR2 FQNEAQ (reference sequence). The V segment lost 5 bases and the J segment 3 bases; nucleotides outside the gene matches: 8. CDR3 in DNA: TGTGCCAGCAGCCCAAGGACAGGGTCGGACACTGAAGCTTTCTTT. It encodes CASSPRTGSDTEAFF.